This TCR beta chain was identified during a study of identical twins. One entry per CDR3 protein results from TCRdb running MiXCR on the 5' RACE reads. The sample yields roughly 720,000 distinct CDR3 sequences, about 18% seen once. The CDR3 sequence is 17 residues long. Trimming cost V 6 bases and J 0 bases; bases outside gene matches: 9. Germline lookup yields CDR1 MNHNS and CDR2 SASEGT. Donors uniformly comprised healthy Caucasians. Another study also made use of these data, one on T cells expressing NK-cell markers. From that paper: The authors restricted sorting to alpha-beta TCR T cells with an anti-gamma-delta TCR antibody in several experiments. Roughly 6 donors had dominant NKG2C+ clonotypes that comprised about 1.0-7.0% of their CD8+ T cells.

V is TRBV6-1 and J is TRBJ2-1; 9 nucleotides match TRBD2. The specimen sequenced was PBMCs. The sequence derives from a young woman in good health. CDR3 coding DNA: TGTGCCAGCAGAAAAGGCGGGGGGGGAAACTCCTACAATGAGCAGTTCTTC. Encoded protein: CASRKGGGGNSYNEQFF.